This TCR beta chain was recovered during a study of T cells after yellow fever vaccination (dated by TCRdb to between 2018 and 2021). The study in broad terms: The SMART-Seq v4 Ultra Low Input RNA kit was used to prepare libraries from fractions with low cell numbers. To follow T-cell clones before and after both primary and booster YFV17D yellow fever vaccination, bulk TCR alpha and beta repertoires underwent longitudinal sequencing. The cohort comprised two healthy male donors, one aged 18 to 30 and one aged 30 to 40 years. Bulk PBMC replicates and cell subsets were isolated from blood drawn at multiple timepoints before and after both primary and secondary immunization. General study outcomes and caveats: FACS-sorted repertoires could contain abundant contaminating clonotypes from the bulk population, so computational filtering was required. Most clones expanded after primary vaccination (96% of CD4 and roughly 88% of CD8) were re-detected after the booster, suggesting that broad memory maintenance occurred. A small share of clonotypes occurred in both CD4 and CD8 compartments, likely arising from convergent recombination. Compared with the primary T-cell response, the secondary T-cell response was faster but weaker, reaching its peak on day 5 rather than on day 15. Because the study included only two donors, the extent to which the findings can be generalized is limited.

This clonotype came up many times. Which antigen it targets is not known. No much larger clone is present one base from it, and per-base qualities are unavailable. The treatment or condition label of this sample denotes: live attenuated yellow fever vaccine strain. Two biological replicates of bulk PBMCs were collected at each blood-draw timepoint. PBMCs were isolated from peripheral blood using a standard Ficoll-Paque protocol. TriZol was used to extract RNA from bulk PBMCs, from CD4 and CD8 fractions, and from dextramer-positive and dextramer-negative fractions. Synthesis of TCR cDNA relied on 5'RACE template switching, a step that introduced a universal primer site along with unique molecular identifiers. Priming of cDNA synthesis was performed from both the TCR alpha and TCR beta constant segments. Library amplification involved two PCR steps, and the second step added sample barcodes and sequencing adapters. Sequencing of libraries was done on Illumina HiSeq 2500 (2x100 bp) or NovaSeq (2x150 bp). The study's processing was this. MIGEC was used to demultiplex reads and collapse the reads into UMI consensus sequences, and MiXCR was used for V(D)J alignment. Vaccine-responding clonotypes were identified with edgeR using replicate PBMC samples, with FDR below 0.01 and a log2 fold change above 5 up to day 15 being required. Each bulk clonotype was labeled CD4 or CD8 based on which sequenced repertoire, CD4 or CD8, contained the clonotype at higher abundance. TCRdb passed the public sequencing reads through fastp at Q25 and MiXCR, retaining productive beta sequences. Every distinct CDR3 protein forms one entry, paired with its most common genes and DNA. These V and J calls derive from TCRdb rather than the authors' analysis. For this sample the table gives 300,000 to 450,000 distinct CDR3 sequences, of which 6.2% were detected only once. The ten largest clones capture 15% of the sample.

Trimmed from V: 6 bases; trimmed from J: 8 bases; junction bases lacking a gene match: 10. The CDR3 runs 14 residues from the cysteine to the phenylalanine. This entry keeps only the CDR3 DNA: 42 bases, framed from base 1. CDR1 MNHNS and CDR2 SASEGT are derived from the germline V gene. The sequence came from a man aged 30 to 39 who received the YFV17D yellow fever vaccine. The rearranged segments are TRBV6-1 and TRBJ2-1; TRBD2 agrees with 7 junctional bases. The sequencing used PBMCs, collected 5 days after the yellow fever booster vaccination. The CDR3 region reads CASRNGLGVDEQFF. The DNA sequence reads TGTGCCAGCAGGAATGGACTAGGAGTGGATGAGCAGTTCTTC.